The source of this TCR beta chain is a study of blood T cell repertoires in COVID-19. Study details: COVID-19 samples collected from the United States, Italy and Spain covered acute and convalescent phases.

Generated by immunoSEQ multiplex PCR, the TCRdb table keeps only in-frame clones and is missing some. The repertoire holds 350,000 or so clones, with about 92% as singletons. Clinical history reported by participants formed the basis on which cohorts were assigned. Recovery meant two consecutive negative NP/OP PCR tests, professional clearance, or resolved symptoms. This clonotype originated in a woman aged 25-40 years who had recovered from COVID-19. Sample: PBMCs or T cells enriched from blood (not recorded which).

In nucleotides, the CDR3 is TGTGCCAGCAGTCCGATGGTTTCGGGACAGGGGAACTATGGCTACACCTTC. It encodes CASSPMVSGQGNYGYTF. J is TRBJ1-2 and V is TRBV27; 10 nucleotides line up with TRBD1. J gave up 2 bases and V 5 bases, and 11 bases lay outside the gene matches. Germline assignment: CDR1 MNHEY and CDR2 SMNVEV (reference sequence). This CDR3 spans 17 amino acids.